The clone carrying this TCR beta chain was detected a few times. Its antigen remains unidentified. This entry belongs to a study of T-cell memory formation after mild COVID-19. Whole-study findings and limits: Among clones contracting day 15 to 85, CD4/CD8 was balanced, whereas later expanders leaned CD4+. Detection of some responders pre-infection suggested pre-existing cross-reactive memory T cells participated.

Each CDR3 protein gets one entry after TCRdb re-called the 5' RACE reads with MiXCR. The sample records 540,000 or so distinct CDR3 sequences, 20% being singletons. The sequence derives from an adult woman who had mild COVID-19 (a few samples of this study predate the infection). Cell type and time point are not known. Sample: PBMCs or a T cell subset sorted from them (not recorded which).

The CDR3 sequence is CASKASGGNTGELFF. The CDR3 DNA is TGCGCTAGTAAGGCTAGCGGAGGGAACACCGGGGAGCTGTTTTTT. This chain uses TRBV4-3 with TRBJ2-2; TRBD2 agrees at 7 bases. There are 15 residues in the CDR3. Germline lookup yields CDR1 LGHNA and CDR2 YSLEER.